This T cell receptor beta chain originates from a study of T cells after yellow fever vaccination. CDR3 size: 14 residues. CDR1 and CDR2 (germline): KGHSH, LQKENI. The V and J ends lost 3 bases and 1 base, in that order; junction bases with no gene match: 2. This clonotype was detected many times. TCRdb independently ran MiXCR on the 5' RACE reads; one entry per CDR3 protein. Of around 30,000 distinct CDR3 sequences in the sample, about 5% were seen once. V gene TRBV18 combines with J gene TRBJ1-1; TRBD1 matches 7 bases. The sequences come from CD8+ T cells sorted from PBMCs, collected 10 days after the yellow fever booster vaccination. The TCR originated in a man aged 25-45 years who received the YFV17D yellow fever vaccine. The CDR3 nucleotides are TGTGCCAGCTCACCTGGGACAGAGAACACTGAAGCTTTCTTT. It encodes CASSPGTENTEAFF.